This T cell receptor (beta chain) emerged from a study of blood T cells in healthy people across ages (dated by TCRdb to the mid-2010s). In the study overall: Template switching captured roughly one uniquely barcoded TCR beta cDNA molecule per two T cells in model experiments. To avoid experimental bias, donors of different ages were spread randomly across the sequencing lanes. For two donors (one aged 18 to 30 and one aged 80 or older), the study analyzed two additional independent replicas of 1 million unique cDNA reads from the same blood draw. Using deep sequencing normalized with unique cDNA molecular identifiers, the study measured how TCR beta repertoire diversity changes with age. Donors were grouped into four age groups: young (average roughly 15 years), middle-aged (roughly 40), aged (62) and long-lived (less than 85). Overall study results and their limits: There was a strong correlation between observed TCR beta diversity and the percentage of naive T cells measured by flow cytometry. Estimates of total diversity from one million sequenced T cells were regarded as lower bounds and underestimates. Observed TCR beta diversity per million T cells fell roughly linearly with age, and a significant reduction was already apparent by age roughly 40. Donor CMV infection status was unknown, potentially confounding age-related changes in expanded clonotypes. Bulk unsorted PBMC profiling prevented conclusive comparison of naive and antigen-experienced compartments. The long-lived group showed more naive CD4+ T cells, fewer expanded clones and increased TCR diversity than the aged group, suggesting age selection.

Only one count was recorded for this clonotype. Its specific antigen is unknown. There are no base qualities to consult, and no much larger clone falls within one base. Donors were 40 or so systemically healthy Caucasian individuals from Russia aged 6 to 90 years. About 10 milliliters of peripheral blood were collected from each donor into EDTA-treated Vacutainer tubes. Ficoll-Paque density-gradient centrifugation was used to isolate PBMCs, with at least 7 million per sample. Total RNA was extracted from PBMCs with Trizol reagent, with at least 6 micrograms obtained per sample. Naive CD45RAhigh/CD27high T cell percentages were measured by flow cytometry on a PBMC aliquot from every donor. Library preparation was by 5' RACE. The run used an Illumina HiSeq 2500. A second PCR of about 6 to 11 cycles was run with a J-beta primer mix and a sample-barcoded 5' primer. Each TCR beta cDNA molecule received a unique molecular identifier from a template-switch 5' adaptor carrying 12 random nucleotides. Each sample yielded at least 3 million CDR3-containing paired-end reads. All of the RNA was converted into first-strand cDNA using the Mint cDNA synthesis kit, with a TRBC-specific oligonucleotide serving as the primer. All cDNA was treated with uracil-DNA glycosylase and then went through a first 18-cycle PCR with the universal primers M1SS and BC2_uni_R. The authors' pipeline ran thus. Normalization of each sample was performed by random selection of 1 million high-quality reads, each carrying a distinct molecular identifier. Reads with shared molecular identifiers were discarded instead of being binned into consensus sequences. MiTCR, with a Q25 quality threshold and the strictest error-elimination algorithm, was used for CDR3 identification, clonotype clustering and error correction. A nonparametric unseen species model with Euler transformation was used to estimate a lower bound on total TCR beta diversity. In-frame beta chains were kept once TCRdb had trimmed the public reads at Q25 with fastp and called clones with MiXCR. Identical CDR3 proteins give one entry, which carries the most common genes and DNA. The V and J calls follow TCRdb's processing rather than the paper's. This sample holds about 1.5 million distinct CDR3 sequences; roughly 43% were observed only once. The ten largest clones take up under 5% of the sample.

Unmatched junction bases come to 7, with V trimmed by 1 base and J by 9 bases. CDR1 SGHAT and CDR2 FQDESV were looked up in the germline V gene (reference sequence). Including the terminal cysteine and phenylalanine, the CDR3 comprises 15 residues. Only the CDR3 part of the read is kept: 45 bases, read in frame from the first base. The TCR was taken from a woman aged 18 to 35 in good health. This chain is built from TRBV11-1 and TRBJ2-1; 9 middle bases align to TRBD2. Sequencing input: blood. The CDR3 here reads CASSLVAGGLFEQFF. The sequenced DNA: TGTGCCAGCAGCTTAGTCGCGGGAGGGCTGTTTGAGCAGTTCTTC.